These 25 T cell receptor beta chains were all obtained from the same sample, sequenced in a study of cytomegalovirus exposure and HLA in healthy donors. The PCR made use of 60 Vbeta and 13 Jbeta primers. Only in-frame clones appear in the TCRdb table, and some are missing; sequencing was by immunoSEQ multiplex PCR. This sample has more than 70,000 clones, with 60% to 85% found just once. The sequencing sample was made of PBMCs. These receptor sequences come from a man in his thirties or forties in good health and CMV-seropositive.

The sample holds one count of this clone. The chain combines TRBV7-3 with TRBJ1-1, with 10 bases lining up with TRBD1. Trimming cost V 5 bases and J 6 bases; bases outside gene matches: 3. Germline V CDR1 and CDR2: SGHTA, FQGTGA. The CDR3 sequence is 13 residues long. The CDR3 DNA reads TGTGCCAGCAGCCGGGGACAGGGGTCTGAAGCTTTCTTT. The encoded protein is CASSRGQGSEAFF.

This rearrangement joins TRBV20-1 to TRBJ1-1; D is unclear. In germline, CDR1 is DFQATT, CDR2 SNEGSKA (reference sequence). The length of the CDR3 is 10 residues. CDR3 sequence reads: CMPEDTEAFF. CDR3 nucleotide sequence: TGCATGCCGGAGGACACTGAAGCTTTCTTT.

This chain links TRBV25-1 with TRBJ1-4; 7 bases fit TRBD1. This CDR3 contains 15 residues. J gave up 10 bases and V 2 bases, and 10 bases lay outside the gene matches. The germline V gene encodes CDR1 MGHDK and CDR2 SYGVNS. CDR3: CASSEGTASVGKLFF. In DNA, the CDR3 is TGTGCCAGCAGTGAAGGGACAGCCTCGGTTGGAAAACTGTTTTTT.

The V call is TRBV28, the J call TRBJ2-7; 9 nucleotides align to TRBD2. From germline, CDR1 is MDHEN and CDR2 SYDVKM. Trimming took 2 bases from V and 6 from J; bases not matched to a gene: 5. The CDR3 spans 14 residues. The CDR3 DNA is TGTGCCAGCAGTTTAGTAGCGGGAGCCCGCGAGCAGTACTTC. Protein product: CASSLVAGAREQYF.

J is TRBJ1-5 and V is TRBV9; 8 bases agree with TRBD1. J lost 4 bases, V lost 0 bases, and 6 bases had no gene match. In germline, CDR1 is SGDLS, CDR2 YYNGEE. The CDR3 length is 16 residues. The CDR3 sequence: CASSVDDRGGNQPQHF. The CDR3 DNA reads as TGTGCCAGCAGCGTAGATGACAGGGGAGGTAATCAGCCCCAGCATTTT.

This chain uses TRBV2 with TRBJ2-2; tentative D call: TRBD1 (5 bases). V lost 7 bases and J lost 5, with 8 bases in between. Germline CDR1 is SNHLY and CDR2 is FYNNEI. This CDR3 comprises 12 residues. The CDR3 region has the DNA TGTGCCAGCACTCGACAGACCGGGGAGCTGTTTTTT. Amino acids: CASTRQTGELFF.

The chain is built from TRBV6-6 and TRBJ1-1; 10 positions agree with TRBD1. The CDR3 length is 15 residues. J gave up 4 bases and V 6 bases, and 8 bases lay outside the gene matches. CDR1 and CDR2 (germline): MNHNY, SVGAGI (reference sequence). The CDR3 nucleotides are TGTGCCAGCAGCTCCGGGACAGGGGAACTCACTGAAGCTTTCTTT. This encodes CASSSGTGELTEAFF.

This clone has more than one count but fewer than ten. The chain employs TRBV19 and TRBJ2-6, with no clear D. The germline V gene encodes CDR1 LNHDA and CDR2 SQIVND (reference sequence). The CDR3 is 14 residues long. V was shortened by 7 bases and J by 3 bases, with 10 bases between the two germline ends. The chain's CDR3 is CASMAPGGANVLTF. CDR3 in DNA: TGTGCCAGTATGGCCCCGGGTGGGGCCAACGTCCTGACTTTC. Variable domain in full (rest from reference TRBV19 and TRBJ2-6): DGGITQSPKYLFRKEGQNVTLSCEQNLNHDAMYWYRQDPGQGLRLIYYSQIVNDFQKGDIAEGYSVSREKKESFPLTVTSAQKNPTAFYLCASMAPGGANVLTFGAGSRLTVL.

The chain has TRBV27 and TRBJ1-5, with unresolved D. The ends were cut back, 4 bases at V and 0 bases at J, with 10 bases in the middle. There are 15 residues in the CDR3. The germline gives CDR1 MNHEY, CDR2 SMNVEV (reference sequence). CDR3 nucleotide sequence: TGTGCCAGCAGTTCTTTAATTAATAGCAATCAGCCCCAGCATTTT. It codes for CASSSLINSNQPQHF.

This clone was picked up a small number of times. V gene TRBV4-2 combines with J gene TRBJ1-5; TRBD1 aligns across 7 bases. Germline CDR1 LGHNA, CDR2 YNFKEQ. V lost 0 bases, J lost 7 bases, and 9 bases stayed unmatched. This CDR3 has 16 residues. The CDR3 is CASSQERGQVKQPQHF. CDR3 coding DNA: TGTGCCAGCAGCCAAGAAAGGGGGCAAGTCAAACAGCCCCAGCATTTT.

This chain joins TRBV19 and TRBJ1-2; maybe TRBD1 (5 bases). The CDR3 spans 16 residues. The V gene lost 5 bases and the J gene lost 5 bases, with 21 bases spanning the gap. Germline V gives CDR1 LNHDA, CDR2 SQIVND (reference sequence). CDR3 protein: CASSPAGGWQQYGYTF. CDR3 DNA sequence: TGTGCCAGTAGTCCGGCGGGGGGATGGCAGCAATATGGCTACACCTTC. Together with reference TRBV19 and TRBJ1-2, the CDR3 gives the full variable domain: DGGITQSPKYLFRKEGQNVTLSCEQNLNHDAMYWYRQDPGQGLRLIYYSQIVNDFQKGDIAEGYSVSREKKESFPLTVTSAQKNPTAFYLCASSPAGGWQQYGYTFGSGTRLTVV.

The V and J genes are TRBV5-5 and TRBJ2-3; D remains ambiguous. This CDR3 contains 12 residues. The V gene's germline CDR1 is SGHKS and CDR2 YYEKEE (reference sequence). Trimming left V 0 bases short and J 4 bases short, with 3 bases between. The CDR3 region has the DNA TGTGCCAGCAGCTTGGCCGCAGATACGCAGTATTTT. Protein: CASSLAADTQYF.

CDR3 protein: CASSLTGGIDEQYV. CDR3 in DNA: TGCGCCAGCAGCTTGACCGGCGGGATTGACGAGCAGTACGTC. The chain employs TRBV5-1 and TRBJ2-7, with D tentatively TRBD2 (6 bases). The V and J ends lost 1 base and 5 bases respectively, with 13 bases between them. Germline V lookup: CDR1 SGHRS, CDR2 YFSETQ. This CDR3 comprises 14 residues.

The chain has TRBV19 and TRBJ2-5; weak D call: TRBD1 (6 bases). The CDR3 covers 15 residues. CDR1 is LNHDA, CDR2 SQIVND, per germline (reference sequence). Between the trimmed V and J ends, which lost 5 bases and 4 bases, there was a span of 17 bases. DNA for the CDR3: TGTGCCAGTAGTCCCGGGGCGACAGGCGGAGAGACCCAGTACTTC. This sequence encodes CASSPGATGGETQYF.

V is TRBV15 and J is TRBJ2-1; 9 bases map to TRBD2. There are 16 residues in the CDR3. V trimming: 6 bases; J trimming: 4 bases; junction bases outside the gene matches: 10. From germline, CDR1 is LNHNV and CDR2 YYDKDF (reference sequence). The CDR3 region has the DNA TGTGCCACCAGTGGAGATAGCGGGAGAGGATACAATGAGCAGTTCTTC. This sequence encodes CATSGDSGRGYNEQFF.

This clone showed up just once. The chain employs TRBV25-1 and TRBJ1-1; maybe TRBD1 (5 bases). CDR1 and CDR2 (germline): MGHDK, SYGVNS. Trimming cost V 6 bases and J 5 bases, with 7 bases left between them. CDR3 length: 11 residues. The CDR3 is CASRGVTEAFF. Here the CDR3 DNA reads TGTGCCAGCAGAGGGGTAACTGAAGCTTTCTTT.

The chain uses TRBV10-3 and TRBJ1-2; 7 nucleotides align to TRBD1. V shed 11 bases, J shed 3 bases, and the junction held 12 bases outside the gene matches. Germline assignment: CDR1 ENHRY and CDR2 SYGVKD. This CDR3 comprises 14 residues. The CDR3 region is CAVSGQGEDYGYTF. The CDR3 DNA is TGTGCCGTTTCGGGGCAGGGGGAAGACTATGGCTACACCTTC.

The chain couples TRBV28 to TRBJ2-5; perhaps TRBD1 as D (6 bases). CDR1 is MDHEN, CDR2 SYDVKM, per germline. Trimming removed 4 bases from V and 5 bases from J, with 17 bases in between. This CDR3 has 15 residues. CDR3 sequence: CASSSRTVGRETQYF. The CDR3 region has the DNA TGTGCCAGCAGTTCTCGGACAGTGGGGCGGGAGACCCAGTACTTC.

The table lists this clone with a few counts. This chain uses TRBV6-1 with TRBJ2-3; no definite D call. This CDR3 is 13 amino acids long. Trimming removed 5 bases from V and 2 bases from J, with 8 bases in between. CDR1 is MNHNS and CDR2 is SASEGT in the germline V gene. CDR3 amino acids: CASSLQITDTQYF. In DNA form, the CDR3 reads TGTGCCAGCAGTTTACAGATCACAGATACGCAGTATTTT.

The chain recombines TRBV4-1 with TRBJ2-3; 12 bases line up with TRBD2. There are 17 residues in the CDR3. The V gene end was trimmed by 4 bases and the J gene end by 0 bases; junction bases not matched to a gene: 5. Germline V gives CDR1 MGHRA, CDR2 YSYEKL. Here the CDR3 reads CASSRGGLAGSTDTQYF. CDR3 nucleotides: TGCGCCAGCAGCCGCGGGGGACTAGCGGGCAGCACAGATACGCAGTATTTT.

The rearrangement uses TRBV5-1 and TRBJ2-7, with TRBD1 matching 9 bases. Germline trimming cut 2 bases from V and 3 bases from J; bases unmatched to any gene: 6. The CDR3 consists of 15 residues. In germline, CDR1 is SGHRS, CDR2 YFSETQ. CDR3 amino acids: CASSFGTGHGYEQYF. For the CDR3, the DNA is TGCGCCAGCAGCTTCGGGACAGGGCATGGCTACGAGCAGTACTTC.

The V gene is TRBV10-3, the J gene TRBJ2-1; 7 nucleotides match TRBD2. The ends lost 10 bases at V and 7 bases at J; junction bases unmatched: 10. Germline-derived CDR1 and CDR2 are ENHRY and SYGVKD. The CDR3 runs to 13 residues. The CDR3 spells CATLSGKENEQFF. The CDR3 DNA sequence: TGTGCCACGTTGAGCGGGAAGGAGAATGAGCAGTTCTTC.

This clone was counted only a few times. The J gene is TRBJ1-2, the V gene TRBV10-3, with a weak D call TRBD1 (5 bases). The germline V and J ends were trimmed by 2 bases and 4 bases, with 8 bases remaining between them. CDR3 length: 13 residues. In germline, CDR1 is ENHRY, CDR2 SYGVKD. CDR3 DNA sequence: TGTGCCATCAGTGAGCCGGACATCTATGGCTACACCTTC. Amino acid sequence: CAISEPDIYGYTF.

The chain couples TRBV28 to TRBJ2-1, with D maybe TRBD2 (5 bases). V was cut by 3 bases and J by 9 bases, with 9 bases left in between. CDR3 length: 12 residues. Per the germline V gene, CDR1 is MDHEN and CDR2 is SYDVKM. The CDR3 protein is CASSFGRGEQFF. For the CDR3, the DNA is TGTGCCAGCAGTTTCGGCCGGGGTGAGCAGTTCTTC.

This chain's CDR3 is CASSPTVTGTRGGEAFF. The DNA of the CDR3 is TGTGCCAGCTCACCTACGGTGACCGGGACAAGGGGGGGTGAAGCTTTCTTT. The rearrangement uses TRBV18 and TRBJ1-1; the D gene is possibly TRBD1 (6 bases). V gave up 3 bases and J gave up 7 bases, with 24 bases separating them. This CDR3 has 17 residues. The V gene's germline CDR1 is KGHSH and CDR2 LQKENI.